This T cell receptor (beta chain) was documented in a study of identical twins. Study observations and caveats: Cross-sectional statistical analysis was relied on for the conclusions, without the same donors being followed. There were fewer insertions in abundant cord blood beta clonotypes, but memory repertoires showed no such pattern.

Germline-derived CDR1 and CDR2 are SGHRS and YFSETQ. V dropped 2 bases and J dropped 7; count of bases not matched to a gene: 2. The CDR3 runs 15 residues. This clonotype was seen many times. What it binds is not known. One entry per CDR3 protein, called by TCRdb with MiXCR from the 5' RACE reads. The table includes approximately 700,000 distinct CDR3 sequences, roughly 6.2% detected once. All of the donors were Caucasians in good health. The sequenced sample was naive T cells sorted from blood. The chain couples TRBV5-1 to TRBJ2-1, with 14 bases that match TRBD2. The source is a man younger than 35 in good health. The CDR3, as DNA: TGCGCCAGCAGCTTTGGGACTAGCGGGAGTAATGAGCAGTTCTTC. Protein product: CASSFGTSGSNEQFF.